The entry below gives a single T cell receptor (beta chain) sequence along with its context. The antigen remains undetermined. TCRdb used MiXCR to reprocess the 5' RACE reads, holding one entry per CDR3 protein. The data contain 200,000 or so distinct CDR3 sequences, about a sixth of them seen just once; the ten biggest clones take up around 1.9%. The data derive from a study of T-cell memory formation after mild COVID-19. Study-wide points: SARS-CoV-2 specificity of second-wave clones peaking day 37 was unconfirmed.

The J segment lost 10 bases and the V segment lost 6 bases, leaving 10 bases of the junction unmatched. This CDR3 is 15 amino acids long. Sequences were obtained from PBMCs or a T cell subset sorted from them (not recorded which). The receptor was isolated from an adult woman who had mild COVID-19 (a few samples of this study predate the infection). Cell type and time point are not known. The V and J genes are TRBV12-3 or TRBV12-4 and TRBJ2-1, with 12 bases fitting TRBD2. The CDR3 loop is CASSFTSGGPREQFF. The DNA for the CDR3 is TGTGCCAGCAGCTTTACTAGCGGGGGGCCCAGGGAGCAGTTCTTC.